The 7 T cell receptor beta chains below come from one sample, sequenced in a study of shared clonotypes between healthy human individuals. This table comes from immunoSEQ multiplex PCR, and its TCRdb copy is limited to in-frame clones, with some not included. The sample holds 560,000 or so clones, approximately 96% seen once. CD45RO-negative, CCR7-positively selected cells formed the naive CD8 fraction, excluding terminally differentiated effector memory CD45RA+ cells. Sequenced: naive CD8+ T cells sorted from blood. The receptors shown here come from a woman aged 25 to 39 in good health.

The chain has TRBV15 and TRBJ1-5, with 9 bases matching TRBD1. The CDR3 has 16 amino acids. Germline CDR1 and CDR2: LNHNV and YYDKDF (reference sequence). Trimming removed 2 bases from V and 7 bases from J; junction bases left unmatched: 9. In nucleotides, the CDR3 is TGTGCCACCAGCAGACCGGGACAGGGAATAGGACAGCCCCAGCATTTT. It yields the protein CATSRPGQGIGQPQHF.

This rearrangement joins TRBV5-4 to TRBJ2-3; either TRBD1 or TRBD2 may supply D (7 bases each). V dropped 5 bases and J dropped 3 bases, with 16 bases sitting between them. CDR3 size: 15 residues. Germline V lookup: CDR1 SGHNT, CDR2 YYREEE (reference sequence). The CDR3 DNA is TGTGCCAGCAGATCCAGGGGGGGCGCGACAGATACGCAGTATTTT. The encoded protein is CASRSRGGATDTQYF.

The V gene is TRBV29-1, the J gene TRBJ2-3, with TRBD1 as a possible D gene (7 bases). Trimming took off 6 bases at V and 4 bases at J, with 17 bases between the two ends. CDR1 is SQVTM and CDR2 is ANQGSEA in the germline V gene. The CDR3 extends over 14 amino acids. The CDR3 region has the DNA TGCAGCGTCAGGGGGGTAACTGATTCAGATACGCAGTATTTT. Translating gives CSVRGVTDSDTQYF.

This chain joins TRBV19 and TRBJ1-1; no definite D call. Trimming took off 6 bases at V and 4 bases at J, with 15 bases between the two ends. CDR3 length: 14 residues. Germline assignment: CDR1 LNHDA and CDR2 SQIVND (reference sequence). DNA of the CDR3: TGTGCCAGTAGGATAATTAAAAATTCCACTGAAGCTTTCTTT. It encodes CASRIIKNSTEAFF. The complete variable domain, with remaining parts taken from reference TRBV19 and TRBJ1-1, reads DGGITQSPKYLFRKEGQNVTLSCEQNLNHDAMYWYRQDPGQGLRLIYYSQIVNDFQKGDIAEGYSVSREKKESFPLTVTSAQKNPTAFYLCASRIIKNSTEAFFGQGTRLTVV.

The chain recombines TRBV12-5 with TRBJ2-1, with TRBD2 identical over 9 bases. Germline assignment: CDR1 LGHNT and CDR2 FRNRAP. The CDR3 totals 13 residues. V shed 4 bases and J 8 bases; nucleotides not matched to a gene: 3. CDR3 sequence reads: CASGWGTSHEQFF. The CDR3 coding sequence is TGTGCTAGTGGTTGGGGGACTAGCCATGAGCAGTTCTTC.

The chain employs TRBV10-3 and TRBJ2-7, with D hard to call. The CDR3 has 13 amino acids. V was trimmed by 6 bases and J by 0 bases, leaving 9 bases between them. Germline V gene lookup returns CDR1 ENHRY and CDR2 SYGVKD. The CDR3 sequence: CAIRAPSSYEQYF. The CDR3 nucleotides are TGTGCCATCAGGGCCCCCAGCTCCTACGAGCAGTACTTC.

As concerns this clone: The same CDR3 is also encoded by other DNA sequences in this sample. The chain combines TRBV5-1 with TRBJ2-2; a possible D gene is TRBD1 (5 bases). V shed 2 bases and J shed 6 bases, with 5 bases lying between them. In germline, CDR1 is SGHRS, CDR2 YFSETQ. CDR3 size: 12 residues. The chain's CDR3 is CASSFRAGELFF. The CDR3 DNA sequence: TGCGCCAGCAGCTTCAGGGCCGGGGAGCTGTTTTTT.